This T cell receptor (beta chain) emerged from a study of early T cells in non-severe SARS-CoV-2 infection. V was clipped by 6 bases and J by 2 bases, with 16 bases between them. This CDR3 has 14 amino acids. CDR1 SQVTM and CDR2 ANQGSEA come from the germline V gene. Attachment of unique molecular identifiers to individual cDNA molecules was performed. From the 5' RACE reads, TCRdb called clonotypes with MiXCR, one entry per CDR3 protein. The sample has more than 85,000 distinct CDR3 sequences; roughly 17% are singletons. Specimen: whole blood. The receptor comes from an adult who was a healthcare worker with PCR-confirmed SARS-CoV-2 infection or an uninfected control (not recorded which). The chain carries TRBV29-1 and TRBJ1-1; unclear D gene. DNA for the CDR3: TGCAGCGTCGCTCCCCTTAGGTCCAACACTGAAGCTTTCTTT. This translates into CSVAPLRSNTEAFF.